These 32 T cell receptor beta chains were all obtained from the same sample, sequenced in a study of long-term antiretroviral therapy in people with HIV. A v3.0 immunoSEQ assay was performed at survey level. Sequencing used immunoSEQ multiplex PCR; TCRdb keeps in-frame clones, though not all of them. The sample holds 30,000 to 50,000 clones, around 85% seen once. Here the sequenced sample was unsorted PBMCs, taken 1.2 years after starting antiretroviral therapy. These receptor sequences come from a woman aged 45-65 years with HIV.

V usage is TRBV15 and J usage is TRBJ2-7; TRBD1 or TRBD2 may be the D gene (6 bases each). Germline loops: CDR1 LNHNV, CDR2 YYDKDF (reference sequence). The CDR3 length is 15 residues. Trimming left V 0 bases short and J 2 bases short, with 11 bases between. The CDR3 region has the DNA TGTGCCACCAGCAGAGAGACGGGGGCCGCCTACGAGCAGTACTTC. This codes for CATSRETGAAYEQYF.

CDR3 residues: CASSSDRDLAKNIQYF. The CDR3 DNA is TGTGCCAGCAGCTCGGACAGGGATCTAGCCAAAAACATTCAGTACTTC. The J gene is TRBJ2-4, the V gene TRBV2; TRBD1 aligns across 8 bases. The germline V gene has CDR1 SNHLY and CDR2 FYNNEI. The junction had 7 bases not matched to a gene; V was cut back by 6 bases and J by 0 bases. CDR3 length: 16 residues.

The rearrangement links TRBV19 to TRBJ1-5; D is unresolved. V lost 2 bases to trimming and J lost 0 bases, with 8 bases between them. The CDR3 runs 15 residues. CDR1 LNHDA and CDR2 SQIVND come from the germline V gene (reference sequence). CDR3 protein: CASSIIGNSNQPQHF. CDR3 DNA: TGTGCCAGTAGTATAATTGGAAATAGCAATCAGCCCCAGCATTTT.

A few counts support this clone. The genes are TRBV6-5 and TRBJ1-1, with D uncertain. Trimming stripped 2 bases from V and 5 bases from J, with 12 bases between. The CDR3 has 14 residues. Looked up from germline, CDR1 is MNHEY and CDR2 is SVGAGI. CDR3 nucleotide sequence: TGTGCCAGCAGTTACGTTACGACGGGGACTGAAGCTTTCTTT. Translated, it gives CASSYVTTGTEAFF.

This chain joins TRBV5-5 and TRBJ2-7; 10 positions match TRBD2. V lost 7 bases to trimming and J lost 5 bases; unmatched junction nucleotides: 12. The CDR3 length is 15 residues. Germline CDR1 reads SGHKS; CDR2 reads YYEKEE (reference sequence). The CDR3 sequence is CASAGSGGAINEQYF. The CDR3 DNA follows: TGTGCCAGCGCCGGCAGCGGGGGGGCCATCAACGAGCAGTACTTC.

V is TRBV11-2 and J is TRBJ2-5, with 13 bases fitting TRBD2. V lost 2 bases to trimming and J lost 5 bases; unmatched junction nucleotides: 5. The CDR3 has 16 amino acids. The germline V gene encodes CDR1 SGHAT and CDR2 FQNNGV. This CDR3 reads CASSLTSGGARETQYF. The DNA of the CDR3 is TGTGCCAGCAGCTTAACTAGCGGGGGGGCTAGGGAGACCCAGTACTTC.

The chain couples TRBV5-1 to TRBJ1-1, with 7 nucleotides matching TRBD1. In germline, CDR1 is SGHRS, CDR2 YFSETQ. The ends lost 5 bases at V and 4 bases at J; junction bases unmatched: 5. The length of the CDR3 is 13 residues. The CDR3 sequence: CASSEGAVTEAFF. CDR3 sequence (DNA): TGCGCCAGCAGTGAGGGGGCGGTCACTGAAGCTTTCTTT.

V is TRBV27 and J is TRBJ1-2; TRBD1 might be the D (5 bases). CDR3 length: 14 amino acids. V was shortened by 8 bases and J by 2 bases, with 15 bases between the two germline ends. Per germline, CDR1 MNHEY and CDR2 SMNVEV (reference sequence). The CDR3 reads CASGRQSWNYGYTF. CDR3 bases: TGTGCCAGCGGACGACAGTCTTGGAACTATGGCTACACCTTC.

The V and J genes are TRBV5-4 and TRBJ1-1; no definite D call. V was clipped by 4 bases and J by 1 base, with 11 bases between them. CDR1 and CDR2 (germline): SGHNT, YYREEE (reference sequence). The CDR3 totals 14 residues. The CDR3 loop reads CASSDLDTNTEAFF. Written as DNA, the CDR3 is TGTGCCAGCAGCGATCTAGACACGAACACTGAAGCTTTCTTT.

This chain joins TRBV7-9 and TRBJ1-2, with D perhaps TRBD1 (5 bases). Germline V gene sequence: CDR1 SEHNR, CDR2 FQNEAQ (reference sequence). Trimming took off 1 base at V and 0 bases at J, with 12 bases between the two ends. The CDR3 has 16 residues. CDR3: CASSLGGGISNYGYTF. The CDR3 DNA sequence: TGTGCCAGCAGCTTAGGGGGGGGGATTTCTAACTATGGCTACACCTTC.

The chain couples TRBV27 to TRBJ2-7; 9 nucleotides agree with TRBD2. The CDR3 contains 16 residues. Germline V gene sequence: CDR1 MNHEY, CDR2 SMNVEV (reference sequence). V was clipped by 5 bases and J by 2 bases; unmatched bases: 10. CDR3 nucleotides: TGTGCCAGCAGTCCCCGTTTTGCGGGGGGGGCCTACGAGCAGTACTTC. As protein: CASSPRFAGGAYEQYF.

The rearrangement links TRBV5-6 to TRBJ1-6; 7 bases agree with TRBD1. V lost 4 bases, J lost 6 bases, and 10 bases stayed unmatched. The germline V gene has CDR1 SGHDT and CDR2 YYEEEE. The CDR3 is 16 amino acids. Written as DNA, the CDR3 is TGTGCCAGCAGCGCGGGCGACAGGGCTGGTAATTCACCCCTCCACTTT. Translation gives CASSAGDRAGNSPLHF.

CDR3 in amino acids: CASSLSGIGNQPQHF. CDR3 DNA sequence: TGTGCCAGCAGCTTGAGTGGGATCGGCAATCAGCCCCAGCATTTT. J is TRBJ1-5 and V is TRBV5-6; D call uncertain. The CDR3 contains 15 residues. Germline CDR1 is SGHDT and CDR2 is YYEEEE. V was clipped by 1 base and J by 2 bases, with 10 bases between them.

The chain carries TRBV4-2 and TRBJ1-1, with D perhaps matching TRBD1 (5 bases). The germline CDR1 and CDR2 sequences are LGHNA and YNFKEQ. The V end was cut by 3 bases, the J end by 3 bases, with 8 bases between. This CDR3 is 13 amino acids long. CDR3 sequence reads: CASSQVQDTEAFF. The CDR3 DNA reads TGTGCCAGCAGCCAGGTACAGGACACTGAAGCTTTCTTT.

The chain's CDR3 is CASTLLTSQETQYF. In DNA form, the CDR3 reads TGCGCCAGCACCCTTTTGACAAGTCAAGAGACCCAGTACTTC. This chain connects TRBV5-1 to TRBJ2-5, with D uncertain. The CDR3 has 14 amino acids. V dropped 6 bases and J dropped 2 bases, with 14 bases sitting between them. Germline V gives CDR1 SGHRS, CDR2 YFSETQ. The variable domain in full, with the rest retrieved from reference TRBV5-1 and TRBJ2-5, is KAGVTQTPRYLIKTRGQQVTLSCSPISGHRSVSWYQQTPGQGLQFLFEYFSETQRNKGNFPGRFSGRQFSNSRSEMNVSTLELGDSALYLCASTLLTSQETQYFGPGTRLLVL.

The chain carries TRBV5-8 and TRBJ1-1; a possible D gene is TRBD1 (5 bases). CDR3 length: 14 residues. Germline V gives CDR1 SGHTS, CDR2 YDEGEE. Trimming pared 2 bases from V and 1 base from J, leaving 9 bases between. CDR3 coding DNA: TGTGCCAGCAGCTTTCGAGGGGAGAACACTGAAGCTTTCTTT. Translation: CASSFRGENTEAFF.

The chain has TRBV4-1 and TRBJ2-7; 11 bases are a match to TRBD2. CDR3 length: 16 amino acids. The V gene's germline CDR1 is MGHRA and CDR2 YSYEKL. Germline trimming cut 0 bases from V and 1 base from J; bases unmatched to any gene: 2. This CDR3 is CASSQDTSGGSYEQYF. The CDR3 coding sequence is TGCGCCAGCAGCCAAGATACTAGCGGGGGATCCTACGAGCAGTACTTC.

The chain has TRBV29-1 and TRBJ2-5, with 7 bases identical to TRBD2. Trimming removed 6 bases from V and 4 bases from J; junction bases left unmatched: 2. The CDR3 totals 11 residues. Germline CDR1 is SQVTM and CDR2 is ANQGSEA. For the CDR3, the DNA is TGCAGCGTGGGCGGGGGAGAGACCCAGTACTTC. Its translation is CSVGGGETQYF. The full variable domain, with the rest looked up from reference TRBV29-1 and TRBJ2-5, is SAVISQKPSRDICQRGTSLTIQCQVDSQVTMMFWYRQQPGQSLTLIATANQGSEATYESGFVIDKFPISRPNLTFSTLTVSNMSPEDSSIYLCSVGGGETQYFGPGTRLLVL.

V is TRBV25-1 and J is TRBJ2-7; maybe TRBD1 (6 bases). Trimming took off 3 bases at V and 2 bases at J, with 14 bases between the two ends. Germline V lookup: CDR1 MGHDK, CDR2 SYGVNS. The CDR3 has 15 amino acids. The CDR3, as DNA: TGTGCCAGCAGTGACGGGGACACTCTTGCCTACGAGCAGTACTTC. As protein: CASSDGDTLAYEQYF.

The J gene is TRBJ1-4, the V gene TRBV5-6, with unresolved D. The germline CDR1 and CDR2 sequences are SGHDT and YYEEEE. The V end lost 1 base, the J end lost 9 bases, and 10 bases lay between the germline ends. CDR3 size: 13 residues. Here the CDR3 reads CASSLSVNQKLFF. CDR3 DNA: TGTGCCAGCAGCTTGTCAGTAAACCAAAAACTGTTTTTT.

The chain combines TRBV18 with TRBJ2-7, with D perhaps TRBD2 (6 bases). With 5 bases removed from V and 2 bases from J, the gap between germline ends came to 16 bases. CDR3 length: 15 residues. Germline values: CDR1 KGHSH, CDR2 LQKENI. CDR3 loop: CASSTGERRTYEQYF. CDR3 nucleotide sequence: TGTGCCAGCTCAACGGGGGAGCGGCGAACCTACGAGCAGTACTTC. The full variable domain, in which reference TRBV18 and TRBJ2-7 provide the parts outside the CDR3, is NAGVMQNPRHLVRRRGQEARLRCSPMKGHSHVYWYRQLPEEGLKFMVYLQKENIIDESGMPKERFSAEFPKEGPSILRIQQVVRGDSAAYFCASSTGERRTYEQYFGPGTRLTVT.

The rearrangement links TRBV5-4 to TRBJ2-3; D perhaps matches TRBD2 (7 bases). CDR1 is SGHNT and CDR2 is YYREEE in the germline V gene (reference sequence). This CDR3 is built from 16 residues. V was clipped by 5 bases and J by 2 bases, with 18 bases between them. The CDR3 protein is CASSSNRGGDTDTQYF. For the CDR3, the DNA is TGTGCCAGCAGTTCAAATAGGGGGGGGGACACAGATACGCAGTATTTT.

This chain connects TRBV18 to TRBJ2-2, with D possibly being TRBD1 (6 bases). Trimming stripped 0 bases from V and 4 bases from J, with 12 bases between. CDR3 length: 16 amino acids. Germline assignment: CDR1 KGHSH and CDR2 LQKENI. The chain's CDR3 is CASSPPGARVTGELFF. CDR3 in DNA: TGTGCCAGCTCACCACCGGGGGCCAGGGTCACCGGGGAGCTGTTTTTT.

The rearrangement links TRBV27 to TRBJ2-7; D perhaps matches TRBD1 (6 bases). This CDR3 region has 13 residues. CDR1 is MNHEY, CDR2 SMNVEV, per germline (reference sequence). Trimming pared 6 bases from V and 2 bases from J, leaving 11 bases between. The CDR3 DNA reads TGTGCCAGCAGCCGGACAGTTACCTACGAGCAGTACTTC. Translating gives CASSRTVTYEQYF.

V gene TRBV19 combines with J gene TRBJ2-5; 10 bases line up with TRBD2. With 8 bases clipped from V and 5 bases from J, the junction kept 5 bases outside the gene matches. The CDR3 covers 13 residues. From germline, CDR1 is LNHDA and CDR2 SQIVND (reference sequence). CDR3 sequence (DNA): TGTGCCAGTGAGGGAGCGGGGGGGGAGACCCAGTACTTC. Amino acid sequence: CASEGAGGETQYF.

The chain carries TRBV11-1 and TRBJ1-1; no clear D gene. Germline V gene data show CDR1 as SGHAT and CDR2 as FQDESV (reference sequence). V was clipped by 5 bases and J by 11 bases, with 18 bases between them. The CDR3 sequence is 13 residues long. The CDR3 spells CASSPDRRTWAFF. Here the CDR3 DNA reads TGTGCCAGCAGCCCCGATCGAAGGACTTGGGCTTTCTTT.

This chain uses TRBV6-1 with TRBJ2-5; 10 bases match TRBD1. V lost 0 bases to trimming and J lost 5 bases; unmatched junction nucleotides: 12. The CDR3 extends over 18 amino acids. The germline V gene has CDR1 MNHNS and CDR2 SASEGT. CDR3 protein: CASSEAYSRQGAGETQYF. Written as DNA, the CDR3 is TGTGCCAGCAGTGAAGCCTATTCTAGACAGGGGGCGGGTGAGACCCAGTACTTC.

The table lists this clone with a count of one. V gene TRBV20-1 combines with J gene TRBJ1-6; D unclear. Germline-derived CDR1 and CDR2 are DFQATT and SNEGSKA (reference sequence). V was clipped by 2 bases and J by 11 bases, with 7 bases between them. The CDR3 contains 11 residues. CDR3 sequence (DNA): TGCAGTGCTAGAAACGGGACACCCCTCCACTTT. Amino acid sequence: CSARNGTPLHF.

This chain uses TRBV4-1 with TRBJ2-1, with D unresolved. V lost 2 bases and J lost 6, with 2 bases in between. Germline CDR1 reads MGHRA; CDR2 reads YSYEKL. The CDR3 sequence is 11 residues long. For the CDR3, the DNA is TGCGCCAGCAGCCAACTCAATGAGCAGTTCTTC. It specifies CASSQLNEQFF.

This chain uses TRBV30 with TRBJ2-7; D tentatively fits TRBD1 or TRBD2 (6 bases each). The CDR3 length is 14 residues. V was shortened by 0 bases and J by 5 bases, with 14 bases between the two germline ends. CDR1 and CDR2 from the germline V gene are GTSNPN and SVGIG (reference sequence). The CDR3 bases are TGTGCCTGGAGTGTCGGGGGCGGGGCCGACGAGCAGTACTTC. This translates into CAWSVGGGADEQYF.

The chain has TRBV29-1 and TRBJ1-2, with 11 positions matching TRBD1. The CDR3 length is 13 residues. Germline CDR1 is SQVTM and CDR2 is ANQGSEA. Trimming removed 4 bases from V and 3 bases from J; junction bases left unmatched: 1. The CDR3 nucleotides are TGCAGCGTTGGGACAGGGGGCGACTATGGCTACACCTTC. This gives the protein CSVGTGGDYGYTF. Looking up the rest from reference TRBV29-1 and TRBJ1-2 gives the full variable domain: SAVISQKPSRDICQRGTSLTIQCQVDSQVTMMFWYRQQPGQSLTLIATANQGSEATYESGFVIDKFPISRPNLTFSTLTVSNMSPEDSSIYLCSVGTGGDYGYTFGSGTRLTVV.

J is TRBJ1-3 and V is TRBV10-3; no reliable D call. CDR3 length: 16 amino acids. V lost 2 bases, J lost 0 bases, and 11 bases lay in between. Per the germline V gene, CDR1 is ENHRY and CDR2 is SYGVKD. Here the CDR3 DNA reads TGTGCCATCAGTGAGACCTCTCAAGCCTCTGGAAACACCATATATTTT. Translated, it gives CAISETSQASGNTIYF.